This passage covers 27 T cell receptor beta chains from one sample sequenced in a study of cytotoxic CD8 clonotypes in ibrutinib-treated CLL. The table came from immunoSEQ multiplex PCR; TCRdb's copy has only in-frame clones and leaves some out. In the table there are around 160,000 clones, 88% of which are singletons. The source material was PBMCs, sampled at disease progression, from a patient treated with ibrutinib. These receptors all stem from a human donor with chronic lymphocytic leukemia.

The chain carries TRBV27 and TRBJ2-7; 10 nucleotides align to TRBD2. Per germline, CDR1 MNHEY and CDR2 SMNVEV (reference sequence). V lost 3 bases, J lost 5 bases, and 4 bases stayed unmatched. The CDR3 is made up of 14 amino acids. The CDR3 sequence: CASSFLAGGDEQYF. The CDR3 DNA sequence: TGTGCCAGCAGTTTCTTAGCGGGAGGAGACGAGCAGTACTTC.

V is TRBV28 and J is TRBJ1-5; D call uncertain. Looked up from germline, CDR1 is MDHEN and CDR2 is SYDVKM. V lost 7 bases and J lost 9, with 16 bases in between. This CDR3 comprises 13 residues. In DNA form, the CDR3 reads TGTGCCAGCACCTATGGGCCTCGGCCGCCCCAGCATTTT. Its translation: CASTYGPRPPQHF.

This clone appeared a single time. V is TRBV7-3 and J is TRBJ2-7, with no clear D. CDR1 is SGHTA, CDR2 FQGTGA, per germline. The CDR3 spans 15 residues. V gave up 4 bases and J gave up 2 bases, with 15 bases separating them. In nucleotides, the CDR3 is TGTGCCAGCAGCTCGCCGTCTGCGGATCCCTACGAGCAGTACTTC. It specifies CASSSPSADPYEQYF. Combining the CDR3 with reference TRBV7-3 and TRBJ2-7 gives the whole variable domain GAGVSQTPSNKVTEKGKYVELRCDPISGHTALYWYRQSLGQGPEFLIYFQGTGAADDSGLPNDRFFAVRPEGSVSTLKIQRTERGDSAVYLCASSSPSADPYEQYFGPGTRLTVT.

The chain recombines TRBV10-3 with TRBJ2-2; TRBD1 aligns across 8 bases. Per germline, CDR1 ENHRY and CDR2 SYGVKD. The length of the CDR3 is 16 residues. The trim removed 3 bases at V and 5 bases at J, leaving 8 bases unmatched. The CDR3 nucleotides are TGTGCCATCAGTGATGGACAGGGTTTGTGGACCGGGGAGCTGTTTTTT. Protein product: CAISDGQGLWTGELFF.

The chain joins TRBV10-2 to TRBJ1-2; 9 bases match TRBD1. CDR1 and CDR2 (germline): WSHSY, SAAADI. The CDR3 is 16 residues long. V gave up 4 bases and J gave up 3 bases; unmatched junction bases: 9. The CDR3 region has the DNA TGCGCCAGCAGTGGGGAACAGGGGGCGTATCACTATGGCTACACCTTC. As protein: CASSGEQGAYHYGYTF.

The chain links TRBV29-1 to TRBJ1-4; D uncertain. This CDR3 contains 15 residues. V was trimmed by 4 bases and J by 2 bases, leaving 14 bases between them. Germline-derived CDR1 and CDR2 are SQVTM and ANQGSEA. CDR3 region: CSVGTGAATNEKLFF. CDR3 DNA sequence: TGCAGCGTTGGGACGGGTGCAGCGACTAATGAAAAACTGTTTTTT.

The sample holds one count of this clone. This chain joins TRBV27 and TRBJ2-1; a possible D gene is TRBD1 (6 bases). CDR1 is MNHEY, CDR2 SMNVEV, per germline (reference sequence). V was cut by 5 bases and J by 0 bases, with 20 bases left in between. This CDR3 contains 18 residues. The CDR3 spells CASSRRGASDSSYNEQFF. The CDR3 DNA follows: TGTGCCAGCAGTCGCCGCGGTGCATCGGACAGCTCCTACAATGAGCAGTTCTTC.

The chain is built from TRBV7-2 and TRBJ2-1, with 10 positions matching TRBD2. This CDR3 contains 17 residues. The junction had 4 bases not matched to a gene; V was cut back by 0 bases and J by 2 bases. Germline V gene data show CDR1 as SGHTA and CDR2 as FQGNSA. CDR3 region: CASSLAGTSATYNEQFF. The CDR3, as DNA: TGTGCCAGCAGCTTAGCGGGGACTAGCGCAACCTACAATGAGCAGTTCTTC.

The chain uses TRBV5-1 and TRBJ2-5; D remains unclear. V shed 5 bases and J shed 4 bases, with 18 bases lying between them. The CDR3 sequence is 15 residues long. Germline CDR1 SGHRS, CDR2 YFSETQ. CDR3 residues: CASRLASDTGETQYF. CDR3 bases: TGCGCCAGCAGGCTGGCCTCAGACACGGGAGAGACCCAGTACTTC.

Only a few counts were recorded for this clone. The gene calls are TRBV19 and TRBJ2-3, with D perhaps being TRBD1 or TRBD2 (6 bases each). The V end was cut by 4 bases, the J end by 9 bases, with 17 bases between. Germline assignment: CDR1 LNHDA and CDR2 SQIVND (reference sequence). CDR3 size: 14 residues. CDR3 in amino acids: CASSTGTQGGTQYF. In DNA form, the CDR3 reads TGTGCCAGTAGTACCGGGACACAAGGAGGGACGCAGTATTTT. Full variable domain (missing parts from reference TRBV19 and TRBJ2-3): DGGITQSPKYLFRKEGQNVTLSCEQNLNHDAMYWYRQDPGQGLRLIYYSQIVNDFQKGDIAEGYSVSREKKESFPLTVTSAQKNPTAFYLCASSTGTQGGTQYFGPGTRLTVL.

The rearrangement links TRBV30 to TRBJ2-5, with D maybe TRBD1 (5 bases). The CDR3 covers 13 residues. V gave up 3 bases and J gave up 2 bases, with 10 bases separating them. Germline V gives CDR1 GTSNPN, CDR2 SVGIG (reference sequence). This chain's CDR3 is CAWSAGIQETQYF. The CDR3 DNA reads TGTGCCTGGAGCGCAGGGATACAAGAGACCCAGTACTTC. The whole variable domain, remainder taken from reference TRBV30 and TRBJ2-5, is SQTIHQWPATLVQPVGSPLSLECTVEGTSNPNLYWYRQAAGRGLQLLFYSVGIGQISSEVPQNLSASRPQDRQFILSSKKLLLSDSGFYLCAWSAGIQETQYFGPGTRLLVL.

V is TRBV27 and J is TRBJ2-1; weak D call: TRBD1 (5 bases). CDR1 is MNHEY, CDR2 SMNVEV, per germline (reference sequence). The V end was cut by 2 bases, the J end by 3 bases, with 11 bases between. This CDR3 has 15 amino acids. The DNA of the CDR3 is TGTGCCAGCAGTTTACGCCTACAGGTCTACAATGAGCAGTTCTTC. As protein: CASSLRLQVYNEQFF.

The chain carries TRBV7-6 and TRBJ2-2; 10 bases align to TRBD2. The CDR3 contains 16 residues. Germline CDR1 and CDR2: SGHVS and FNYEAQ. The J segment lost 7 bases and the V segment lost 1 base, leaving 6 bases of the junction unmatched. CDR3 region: CASSLGLAGVSGELFF. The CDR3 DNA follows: TGTGCCAGCAGCTTAGGGCTAGCGGGAGTGAGCGGGGAGCTGTTTTTT.

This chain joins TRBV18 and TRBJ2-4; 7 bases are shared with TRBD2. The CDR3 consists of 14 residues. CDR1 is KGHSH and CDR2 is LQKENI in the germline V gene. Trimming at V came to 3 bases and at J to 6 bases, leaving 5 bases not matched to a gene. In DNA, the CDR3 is TGTGCCAGCTCACCGGGAGGGACGGGAAACATTCAGTACTTC. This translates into CASSPGGTGNIQYF.

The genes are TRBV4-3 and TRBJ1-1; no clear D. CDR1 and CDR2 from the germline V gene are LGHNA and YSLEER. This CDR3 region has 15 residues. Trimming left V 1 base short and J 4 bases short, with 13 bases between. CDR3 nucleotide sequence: TGCGCCAGCAGCCAAGCGTGGGGTGGGTTCACTGAAGCTTTCTTT. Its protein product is CASSQAWGGFTEAFF.

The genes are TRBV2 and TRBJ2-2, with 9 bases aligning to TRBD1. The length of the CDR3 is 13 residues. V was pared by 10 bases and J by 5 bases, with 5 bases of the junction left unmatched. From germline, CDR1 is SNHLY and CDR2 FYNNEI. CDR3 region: CATRTGVTGELFF. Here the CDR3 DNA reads TGTGCCACCAGGACAGGGGTTACCGGGGAGCTGTTTTTT.

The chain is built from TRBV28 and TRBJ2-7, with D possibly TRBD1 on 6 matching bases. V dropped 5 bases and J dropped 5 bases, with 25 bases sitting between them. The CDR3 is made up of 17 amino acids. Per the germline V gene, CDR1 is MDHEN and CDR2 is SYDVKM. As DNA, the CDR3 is TGTGCCAGCAGTGTTCCTGTTGGTACGGGACAAAGGAACGAGCAGTACTTC. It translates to CASSVPVGTGQRNEQYF.

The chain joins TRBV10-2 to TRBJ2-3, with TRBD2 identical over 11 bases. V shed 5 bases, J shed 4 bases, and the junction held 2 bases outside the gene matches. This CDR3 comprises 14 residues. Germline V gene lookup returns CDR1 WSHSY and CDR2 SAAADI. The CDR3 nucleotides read TGCGCCAGCAGTCTTAGCGGGAGGGCAGATACGCAGTATTTT. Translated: CASSLSGRADTQYF.

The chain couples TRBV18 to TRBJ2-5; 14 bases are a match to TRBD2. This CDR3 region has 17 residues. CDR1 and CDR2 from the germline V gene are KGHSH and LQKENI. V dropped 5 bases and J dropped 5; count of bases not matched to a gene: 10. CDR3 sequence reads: CASSSLGLAGVGETQYF. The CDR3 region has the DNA TGTGCCAGCTCATCCCTGGGACTAGCGGGAGTAGGTGAGACCCAGTACTTC.

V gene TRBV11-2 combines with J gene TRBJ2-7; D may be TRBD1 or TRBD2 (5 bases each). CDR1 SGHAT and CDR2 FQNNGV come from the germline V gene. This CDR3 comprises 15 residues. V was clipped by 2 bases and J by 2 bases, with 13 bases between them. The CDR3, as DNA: TGTGCCAGCAGCTTACTGGGGACGAGTACCTACGAGCAGTACTTC. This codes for CASSLLGTSTYEQYF.

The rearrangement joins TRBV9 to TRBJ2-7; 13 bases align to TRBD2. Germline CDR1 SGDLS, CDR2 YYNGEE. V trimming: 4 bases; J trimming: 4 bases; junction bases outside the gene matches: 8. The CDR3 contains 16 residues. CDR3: CASSPWTSGSKYEQYF. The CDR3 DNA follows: TGTGCCAGCAGCCCCTGGACTAGCGGGAGCAAGTACGAGCAGTACTTC.

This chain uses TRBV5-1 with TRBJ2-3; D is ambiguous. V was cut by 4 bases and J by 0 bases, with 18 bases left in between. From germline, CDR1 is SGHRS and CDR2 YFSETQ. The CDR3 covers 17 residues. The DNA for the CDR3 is TGCGCCAGCAGCCCCACGCTGGGATCCGGTAGCACAGATACGCAGTATTTT. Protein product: CASSPTLGSGSTDTQYF.

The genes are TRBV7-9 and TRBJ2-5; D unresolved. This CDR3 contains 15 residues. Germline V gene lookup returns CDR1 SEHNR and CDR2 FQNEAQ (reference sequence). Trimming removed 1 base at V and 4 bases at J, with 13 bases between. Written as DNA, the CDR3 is TGTGCCAGCAGCTTAGTAGGGAAGTCAGGAGAGACCCAGTACTTC. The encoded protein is CASSLVGKSGETQYF.

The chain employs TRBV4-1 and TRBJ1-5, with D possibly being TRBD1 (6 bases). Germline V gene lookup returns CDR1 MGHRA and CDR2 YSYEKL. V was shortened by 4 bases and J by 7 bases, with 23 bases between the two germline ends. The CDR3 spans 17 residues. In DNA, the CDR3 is TGCGCCAGCAGCCCTCCCGGAGGGGGGGCACGGGAGCAGCCCCAGCATTTT. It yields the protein CASSPPGGGAREQPQHF.

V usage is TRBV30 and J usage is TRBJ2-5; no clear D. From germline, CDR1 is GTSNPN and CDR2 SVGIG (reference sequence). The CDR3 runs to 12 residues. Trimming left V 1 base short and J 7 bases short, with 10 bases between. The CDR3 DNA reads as TGTGCCTGGAGTGCCTCTTTCGCGACCCAGTACTTC. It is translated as CAWSASFATQYF.

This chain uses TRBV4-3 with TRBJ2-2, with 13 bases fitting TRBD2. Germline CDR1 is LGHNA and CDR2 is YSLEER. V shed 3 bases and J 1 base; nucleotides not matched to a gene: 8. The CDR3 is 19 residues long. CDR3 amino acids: CASSQGKGLAGMNTGELFF. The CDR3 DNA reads TGCGCCAGCAGCCAGGGGAAGGGACTAGCGGGAATGAACACCGGGGAGCTGTTTTTT.

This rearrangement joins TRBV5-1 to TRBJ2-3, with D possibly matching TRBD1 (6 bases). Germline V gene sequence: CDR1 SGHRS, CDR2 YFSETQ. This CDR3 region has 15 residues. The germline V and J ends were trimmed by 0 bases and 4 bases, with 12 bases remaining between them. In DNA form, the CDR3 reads TGCGCCAGCAGCTTGGATGGCAGGGGATCAGATACGCAGTATTTT. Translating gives CASSLDGRGSDTQYF.